Presented here are 23 T cell receptor beta chains from one specimen sequenced in a study of blood T cell repertoires in COVID-19. TCRdb keeps only in-frame clones here, not all; method: immunoSEQ multiplex PCR. The table records about 240,000 clones, 88% of them present only once. The sequenced sample consisted of peripheral blood. Source of these receptors: a woman between 40 and 50 years old who had recovered from COVID-19.

The chain couples TRBV6-5 to TRBJ1-1; 8 bases align to TRBD1. This CDR3 comprises 16 residues. Germline assignment: CDR1 MNHEY and CDR2 SVGAGI. Unmatched junction bases numbered 9, after V lost 2 bases and J lost 4 bases. The CDR3 loop reads CASSYQYDRGATEAFF. CDR3 nucleotide sequence: TGTGCCAGCAGTTACCAATACGACAGGGGAGCCACTGAAGCTTTCTTT.

The CDR3 protein is CASSVAWRASYEQYV. The CDR3 coding sequence is TGTGCCAGCAGCGTAGCCTGGCGGGCCTCCTACGAGCAGTACGTC. The chain recombines TRBV9 with TRBJ2-7; maybe TRBD2 (5 bases). CDR1 and CDR2 from the germline V gene are SGDLS and YYNGEE. This CDR3 is built from 15 residues. Between the trimmed V and J ends, which lost 0 bases and 0 bases, there was a span of 10 bases.

Here the CDR3 reads CASSQGDRDACGANVLTF. The CDR3 region has the DNA TGCGCCAGCAGTCAAGGAGACAGGGACGCGTGTGGGGCCAACGTCCTGACTTTC. V is TRBV23-1 and J is TRBJ2-6; 7 bases line up with TRBD1. TRBV23-1 has ORF status, its function being uncertain. The CDR3 loop spans 18 amino acids. J gave up 3 bases and V 2 bases, and 10 bases lay outside the gene matches.

The gene calls are TRBV6-5 and TRBJ2-7, with D hard to call. The CDR3 is 16 residues long. In germline, CDR1 is MNHEY, CDR2 SVGAGI. V lost 2 bases to trimming and J lost 5 bases, with 19 bases between them. The CDR3 DNA sequence: TGTGCCAGCAGTTACGGGCAACCCAACTCCCACAACGAGCAGTACTTC. Protein sequence: CASSYGQPNSHNEQYF.

This clone was detected ten times or more. The J gene is TRBJ2-2, the V gene TRBV12-3 or TRBV12-4; TRBD2 matches at 9 bases. The CDR3 sequence is 13 residues long. V shed 6 bases and J 8 bases; nucleotides not matched to a gene: 4. The CDR3 nucleotides are TGTGCCAGCAGGCTAGCGGGATCGGGGGAGCTGTTTTTT. Its protein product is CASRLAGSGELFF.

The chain carries TRBV25-1 and TRBJ1-1; 8 bases align to TRBD1. The CDR3 runs 16 residues. In germline, CDR1 is MGHDK, CDR2 SYGVNS. V was pared by 0 bases and J by 1 base, with 4 bases of the junction left unmatched. CDR3 bases: TGTGCCAGCAGTGAATATGGCGGACAGGGGAACACTGAAGCTTTCTTT. As protein: CASSEYGGQGNTEAFF. Full variable domain (rest looked up from reference TRBV25-1 and TRBJ1-1): EADIYQTPRYLVIGTGKKITLECSQTMGHDKMYWYQQDPGMELHLIHYSYGVNSTEKGDLSSESTVSRIRTEHFPLTLESARPSHTSQYLCASSEYGGQGNTEAFFGQGTRLTVV.

CDR3 nucleotide sequence: TGTGCCAGCACCCCAGGGGTCCCTAGCTCCTACGAGCAGTACGTC. It codes for CASTPGVPSSYEQYV. The rearrangement uses TRBV6-4 and TRBJ2-7; D is possibly TRBD1 (6 bases). Germline V gene sequence: CDR1 MRHNA, CDR2 SNTAGT. The V gene lost 7 bases and the J gene lost 0 bases, with 16 bases spanning the gap. This CDR3 contains 15 residues.

This chain links TRBV6-5 with TRBJ1-5, with a tentative D call TRBD1 (6 bases). Trimming took 6 bases from V and 2 from J, leaving 14 bases between them. Germline lookup yields CDR1 MNHEY and CDR2 SVGAGI. The CDR3 is 15 amino acids. In nucleotides, the CDR3 is TGTGCCAGCAGGGCCCCGGGGGGCGGCAATCAGCCCCAGCATTTT. This gives the protein CASRAPGGGNQPQHF.

This clone was seen only a few times. V usage is TRBV5-4 and J usage is TRBJ2-1; 9 nucleotides match TRBD2. The germline V gene encodes CDR1 SGHNT and CDR2 YYREEE (reference sequence). CDR3 length equals 17 residues. Trimming took 4 bases from V and 0 from J; bases not matched to a gene: 8. CDR3 residues: CASSPGVREGSYNEQFF. The CDR3 DNA reads TGTGCCAGCAGCCCGGGGGTGCGGGAGGGCTCCTACAATGAGCAGTTCTTC.

The chain has TRBV7-9 and TRBJ2-3, with D possibly matching TRBD1 (6 bases). There are 17 residues in the CDR3. V dropped 1 base and J dropped 1 base, with 15 bases sitting between them. Germline values: CDR1 SEHNR, CDR2 FQNEAQ (reference sequence). The DNA for the CDR3 is TGTGCCAGCAGCTTAGGGCTGGGGGCGACCCGCACAGATACGCAGTATTTT. Translation: CASSLGLGATRTDTQYF.

This chain connects TRBV5-1 to TRBJ1-1, with D tentatively TRBD1 (6 bases). The germline V gene encodes CDR1 SGHRS and CDR2 YFSETQ. This CDR3 spans 13 amino acids. Trimming pared 4 bases from V and 3 bases from J, leaving 10 bases between. The CDR3 coding sequence is TGCGCCAGCAGCGGAACAGGGTACACTGAAGCTTTCTTT. Amino acid sequence: CASSGTGYTEAFF.

The chain employs TRBV30 and TRBJ2-5, with TRBD1 identical over 8 bases. Germline lookup yields CDR1 GTSNPN and CDR2 SVGIG (reference sequence). V lost 3 bases, J lost 11 bases, and 14 bases stayed unmatched. The CDR3 has 14 residues. The DNA of the CDR3 is TGTGCCTGGAGCCCAGCTCCGGGACAGGTTTATCAGTACTTC. Translating it yields CAWSPAPGQVYQYF.

This chain joins TRBV1 and TRBJ2-5; the table calls TRBD2, which could not be checked here. TRBV1 represents a pseudogene. The CDR3 spans 15 residues. The CDR3 is CTSSRPTSGQETQYF. The CDR3 nucleotides are TGCACCAGCAGCCGACCGACTAGCGGCCAAGAGACCCAGTACTTC.

V gene TRBV12-3 or TRBV12-4 combines with J gene TRBJ1-2; D is unresolved. V lost 1 base and J 2 bases, leaving 5 bases between the germline ends. CDR3 length: 13 amino acids. CDR3 DNA sequence: TGTGCCAGCAGTTTAGACGGGAACTATGGCTACACCTTC. Translated: CASSLDGNYGYTF.

This chain links TRBV5-1 with TRBJ1-5, with a tentative D call TRBD1 (6 bases). The CDR3 runs to 15 residues. The germline V gene has CDR1 SGHRS and CDR2 YFSETQ. Trimming pared 0 bases from V and 0 bases from J, leaving 7 bases between. The CDR3 here is CASSLGTVSNQPQHF. In nucleotides, the CDR3 is TGCGCCAGCAGCTTGGGGACAGTTAGCAATCAGCCCCAGCATTTT.

The CDR3 is CASSPVQGRTNEKLFF. In nucleotides, the CDR3 is TGTGCCAGCAGCCCCGTACAGGGTCGGACTAATGAAAAACTGTTTTTT. V and J are TRBV2 and TRBJ1-4; a weak D match, TRBD1 (6 bases). V lost 6 bases and J lost 2, with 16 bases in between. The germline CDR1 and CDR2 sequences are SNHLY and FYNNEI. The length of the CDR3 is 16 residues.

The V call is TRBV27, the J call TRBJ2-3, with 9 bases matching TRBD2. CDR3 size: 17 residues. Germline CDR1 and CDR2: MNHEY and SMNVEV (reference sequence). Trimming removed 5 bases from V and 4 bases from J; junction bases left unmatched: 13. CDR3 protein: CASSNFLAGPAPDTQYF. Here the CDR3 DNA reads TGTGCCAGCAGTAACTTTCTAGCGGGACCCGCCCCAGATACGCAGTATTTT.

Only one count was recorded for this clone. The chain recombines TRBV7-9 with TRBJ1-2; D uncertain. Trimming cost V 0 bases and J 8 bases, with 10 bases left between them. Germline-derived CDR1 and CDR2 are SEHNR and FQNEAQ (reference sequence). This CDR3 spans 13 amino acids. The CDR3 DNA reads as TGTGCCAGCAGCTTAGCCCGAGCCGGGGGCTACACCTTC. Translating gives CASSLARAGGYTF.

The chain uses TRBV5-1 and TRBJ1-1; D remains ambiguous. Trimming left V 1 base short and J 1 base short, with 14 bases between. Germline V gene lookup returns CDR1 SGHRS and CDR2 YFSETQ. This CDR3 comprises 16 residues. CDR3 nucleotides: TGCGCCAGCAGCTTGCCCACTTCCTCGTCGAACACTGAAGCTTTCTTT. The encoded protein is CASSLPTSSSNTEAFF.

The chain is built from TRBV5-4 and TRBJ2-5, with 9 nucleotides matching TRBD2. The CDR3 is 16 residues long. Germline V gives CDR1 SGHNT, CDR2 YYREEE (reference sequence). The trim removed 5 bases at V and 1 base at J, leaving 9 bases unmatched. CDR3 sequence: CASRLLLAGTQETQYF. In nucleotides, the CDR3 is TGTGCCAGCAGGTTGCTTCTAGCGGGGACCCAAGAGACCCAGTACTTC.

The rearrangement uses TRBV3-1 (or the pseudogene TRBV3-2) and TRBJ2-7; tentative D call: TRBD1 (5 bases). CDR3 length: 14 residues. V lost 4 bases to trimming and J lost 2 bases, with 12 bases between them. Germline CDR1 reads LGHDT; CDR2 reads YNNKEL (reference sequence). CDR3: CASSPGRTPYEQYF. As DNA, the CDR3 is TGTGCCAGCAGCCCCGGCCGGACACCCTACGAGCAGTACTTC.

CDR3 sequence reads: CATSDPSEGYEQYF. CDR3 coding DNA: TGTGCCACCAGTGACCCTAGCGAGGGCTACGAGCAGTACTTC. The chain carries TRBV24-1 and TRBJ2-7, with D possibly being TRBD2 (6 bases). Trimming stripped 4 bases from V and 3 bases from J, with 12 bases between. The CDR3 totals 14 residues. CDR1 is KGHDR and CDR2 is SFDVKD in the germline V gene.

V is TRBV6-5 and J is TRBJ2-7, with 7 positions matching TRBD1. The germline V gene has CDR1 MNHEY and CDR2 SVGAGI. V was clipped by 0 bases and J by 3 bases; unmatched bases: 8. This CDR3 contains 16 residues. CDR3 coding DNA: TGTGCCAGCAGTTACTCCCTGACAGGGCCCGACTACGAGCAGTACTTC. Protein: CASSYSLTGPDYEQYF.